The 19 T cell receptor beta chains below come from one sample, sequenced in a study of vaccination effects on CD4 cells after COVID-19 (dated by TCRdb to between 2020 and 2023). After less than 13 days of culture, CD4+ T cells were isolated with the EasySep CD4+ T cell isolation kit. No antigen has been identified for these receptors. Libraries were made using the immunoSEQ multiplex PCR assay. Not all clones reach the TCRdb copy of this immuneACCESS table, which keeps in-frame sequences only. Checked studies attribute under half of the gap to unresolved V genes and leave the rest unexplained. The table for this sample lists more than 60,000 clones; about 69% of them were counted only once. The ten largest clones take up around 25% of the sample. The input for sequencing was CD4+ T cells from PBMCs cultured without peptide, taken before COVID-19 vaccination. Receptor source: a human donor who had a prior SARS-CoV-2 infection.

The chain employs TRBV5-1 and TRBJ1-4, with D unresolved. Trimming took 5 bases from V and 0 from J, leaving 8 bases between them. The CDR3 sequence is 14 residues long. Germline V gene sequence: CDR1 SGHRS, CDR2 YFSETQ. This chain's CDR3 is CASSLAATNEKLFF. In DNA form, the CDR3 reads TGCGCCAGCAGTCTGGCTGCAACTAATGAAAAACTGTTTTTT. The whole variable domain, filled in from reference TRBV5-1 and TRBJ1-4, reads KAGVTQTPRYLIKTRGQQVTLSCSPISGHRSVSWYQQTPGQGLQFLFEYFSETQRNKGNFPGRFSGRQFSNSRSEMNVSTLELGDSALYLCASSLAATNEKLFFGSGTQLSVL.

This sequence joins TRBV7-9 and TRBJ1-1, with TRBD1 matching over 7 bases. CDR1 and CDR2 (germline): SEHNR, FQNEAQ (reference sequence). This CDR3 is 12 amino acids long. The trim removed 4 bases at V and 11 bases at J, leaving 7 bases unmatched. The CDR3 sequence is CASSSNNRGAFF. Written as DNA, the CDR3 is TGTGCCAGCAGCTCCAACAACAGGGGTGCTTTCTTT.

The chain has TRBV19 and TRBJ2-6; D possibly matches TRBD1 or TRBD2 (5 bases each). V was shortened by 1 base and J by 0 bases, with 10 bases between the two germline ends. CDR1 and CDR2 (germline): LNHDA, SQIVND (reference sequence). The CDR3 length is 17 residues. The CDR3 reads CASSIVGPSSGANVLTF. The CDR3 region has the DNA TGTGCCAGTAGTATAGTGGGACCGAGCTCTGGGGCCAACGTCCTGACTTTC.

This chain uses TRBV5-1 with TRBJ2-2; D is undetermined. V lost 0 bases, J lost 4 bases, and 10 bases lay in between. The CDR3 totals 15 residues. The V gene's germline CDR1 is SGHRS and CDR2 YFSETQ. CDR3 coding DNA: TGCGCCAGCAGCTTGGGGCTGTCGGGCACCGGGGAGCTGTTTTTT. Residues: CASSLGLSGTGELFF. The entire variable domain, with the rest obtained from reference TRBV5-1 and TRBJ2-2, is as follows: KAGVTQTPRYLIKTRGQQVTLSCSPISGHRSVSWYQQTPGQGLQFLFEYFSETQRNKGNFPGRFSGRQFSNSRSEMNVSTLELGDSALYLCASSLGLSGTGELFFGEGSRLTVL.

The chain links TRBV7-9 to TRBJ2-7; D not resolved. The V and J ends lost 1 base and 0 bases respectively, with 7 bases between them. CDR1 is SEHNR and CDR2 is FQNEAQ in the germline V gene (reference sequence). This CDR3 comprises 14 residues. The DNA for the CDR3 is TGTGCCAGCAGCTTAGGGGCCAGCTCCTACGAGCAGTACTTC. This translates into CASSLGASSYEQYF.

This clone occurred a few times. J is TRBJ2-1 and V is TRBV7-9; tentatively, D is TRBD2 (6 bases). Trimming cost V 2 bases and J 6 bases, with 8 bases left between them. This CDR3 region has 13 residues. Germline-derived CDR1 and CDR2 are SEHNR and FQNEAQ (reference sequence). The CDR3 DNA follows: TGTGCCAGCAGCTTATGGGGACTCAATGAGCAGTTCTTC. Translating gives CASSLWGLNEQFF.

The J gene is TRBJ2-1, the V gene TRBV7-9; D uncertain. The CDR3 contains 16 residues. Trimming shortened V by 3 bases and J by 5 bases, and 17 bases separated the two germline ends. The germline CDR1 and CDR2 sequences are SEHNR and FQNEAQ (reference sequence). In nucleotides, the CDR3 is TGTGCCAGCAGCTTGCGCACCAGCGTCTATAACAATGAGCAGTTCTTC. It encodes CASSLRTSVYNNEQFF.

The chain is built from TRBV19 and TRBJ2-6; 8 bases are a match to TRBD2. CDR1 is LNHDA, CDR2 SQIVND, per germline (reference sequence). Trimming cost V 2 bases and J 0 bases; bases outside gene matches: 3. The CDR3 spans 17 residues. The CDR3 DNA sequence: TGTGCCAGTAGTATAACTAGCGGTAGCTCTGGGGCCAACGTCCTGACTTTC. This translates into CASSITSGSSGANVLTF. Supplemented by reference TRBV19 and TRBJ2-6, the full variable domain reads DGGITQSPKYLFRKEGQNVTLSCEQNLNHDAMYWYRQDPGQGLRLIYYSQIVNDFQKGDIAEGYSVSREKKESFPLTVTSAQKNPTAFYLCASSITSGSSGANVLTFGAGSRLTVL.

In its sample, this clone was seen a few times. Here the CDR3 DNA reads TGTGCCAGCAGTCGAGAGAGACACTATGGCTACACCTTC. This encodes CASSRERHYGYTF. The V gene is TRBV28, the J gene TRBJ1-2; D gene ambiguous. Germline assignment: CDR1 MDHEN and CDR2 SYDVKM. With 5 bases removed from V and 3 bases from J, the gap between germline ends came to 10 bases. The CDR3 sequence is 13 residues long.

This chain uses TRBV7-3 with TRBJ1-1; D gene unclear. V was clipped by 5 bases and J by 0 bases, with 7 bases between them. The CDR3 runs 13 residues. CDR1 SGHTA and CDR2 FQGTGA come from the germline V gene. CDR3 amino acids: CASSMDLNTEAFF. CDR3 bases: TGTGCCAGCAGCATGGACCTGAACACTGAAGCTTTCTTT.

The sample holds a few counts of this clone. The chain links TRBV4-2 to TRBJ1-3; 9 nucleotides line up with TRBD1. V lost 4 bases to trimming and J lost 0 bases; unmatched junction nucleotides: 19. The CDR3 runs 21 residues. Germline CDR1 is LGHNA and CDR2 is YNFKEQ. CDR3 DNA sequence: TGTGCCAGCAGCCGCGACCAAGGGACAGGGTACCGTCGGACCTCTGGAAACACCATATATTTT. Translated, it gives CASSRDQGTGYRRTSGNTIYF.

The rearrangement links TRBV5-4 to TRBJ2-2, with TRBD2 matching 12 bases. V was clipped by 2 bases and J by 0 bases; unmatched bases: 2. There are 17 residues in the CDR3. CDR1 and CDR2 from the germline V gene are SGHNT and YYREEE (reference sequence). Here the CDR3 reads CASSFASGRANTGELFF. CDR3 in DNA: TGTGCCAGCAGCTTTGCTAGCGGGAGGGCGAACACCGGGGAGCTGTTTTTT.

This clone was recorded a few times. The chain recombines TRBV5-1 with TRBJ1-2, with a weak D call TRBD1 (5 bases). The CDR3 is 15 residues long. Germline loops: CDR1 SGHRS, CDR2 YFSETQ. The ends were cut back, 4 bases at V and 7 bases at J, with 20 bases in the middle. CDR3 in DNA: TGCGCCAGCAGCGACCAGAGGGGAGGGTTGAGTGGCTACACCTTC. Protein product: CASSDQRGGLSGYTF.

The chain couples TRBV2 to TRBJ2-7; unclear D gene. The CDR3 loop spans 14 amino acids. Germline CDR1 SNHLY, CDR2 FYNNEI. V lost 6 bases to trimming and J lost 0 bases, with 12 bases between them. The CDR3 reads CASREQMSSYEQYF. The CDR3 nucleotides read TGTGCCAGCAGGGAGCAGATGAGCTCCTACGAGCAGTACTTC.

This clone was observed a few times. For the CDR3, the DNA is TGCAGTGGTAGCGGGGGCTATGAGCAGTTCTTC. Encoded protein: CSGSGGYEQFF. The gene calls are TRBV20-1 and TRBJ2-1, with TRBD2 matching 9 bases. CDR1 and CDR2 (germline): DFQATT, SNEGSKA (reference sequence). This CDR3 contains 11 residues. The V gene end was trimmed by 7 bases and the J gene end by 8 bases; junction bases not matched to a gene: 3.

This clone has a handful of counts. V gene TRBV11-3 combines with J gene TRBJ2-5, with 9 bases aligning to TRBD2. This CDR3 region has 16 residues. V lost 5 bases, J lost 4 bases, and 11 bases stayed unmatched. Germline assignment: CDR1 SGHNT and CDR2 YENEEA. The CDR3 DNA is TGTGCCAGCAGCGCCTCGCGGGGCGGGAGGGGAGAGACCCAGTACTTC. Encoded protein: CASSASRGGRGETQYF.

This clone occurred once. V and J are TRBV4-3 and TRBJ1-1, with 12 bases matching TRBD1. The J segment lost 4 bases and the V segment lost 4 bases, leaving 7 bases of the junction unmatched. The germline CDR1 and CDR2 sequences are LGHNA and YSLEER. The CDR3 runs 16 residues. CDR3 loop: CASSPPGQGASTEAFF. The CDR3 DNA reads as TGCGCCAGCAGCCCACCGGGACAGGGGGCCAGCACTGAAGCTTTCTTT.

J is TRBJ1-3 and V is TRBV19; D remains unclear. Germline V gene data show CDR1 as LNHDA and CDR2 as SQIVND (reference sequence). Trimming left V 0 bases short and J 0 bases short, with 9 bases between. The CDR3 has 16 residues. This CDR3 reads CASSIDGDSSGNTIYF. The CDR3 DNA reads as TGTGCCAGTAGTATAGACGGGGATTCCTCTGGAAACACCATATATTTT.

The genes are TRBV5-4 and TRBJ2-7; TRBD1 or TRBD2 may be the D gene (5 bases each). Germline V CDR1 and CDR2: SGHNT, YYREEE (reference sequence). V shed 4 bases and J shed 0 bases, with 14 bases lying between them. There are 15 residues in the CDR3. The CDR3: CASSGGAGSSYEQYF. The CDR3 DNA follows: TGTGCCAGCAGCGGGGGAGCAGGGAGCTCCTACGAGCAGTACTTC.